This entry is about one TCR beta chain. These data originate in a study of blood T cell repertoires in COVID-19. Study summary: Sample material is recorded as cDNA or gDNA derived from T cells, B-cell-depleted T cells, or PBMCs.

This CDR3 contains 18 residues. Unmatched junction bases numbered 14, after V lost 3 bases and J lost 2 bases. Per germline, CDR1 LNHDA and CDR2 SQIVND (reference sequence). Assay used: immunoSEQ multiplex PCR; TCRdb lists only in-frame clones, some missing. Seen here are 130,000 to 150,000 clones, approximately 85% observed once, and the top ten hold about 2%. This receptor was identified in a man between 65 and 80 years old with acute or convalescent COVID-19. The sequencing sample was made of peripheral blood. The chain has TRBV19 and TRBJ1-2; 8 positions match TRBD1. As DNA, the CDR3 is TGTGCCAGTAGTATCCGCACGGACAGGGCCGGGCCCAACTATGGCTACACCTTC. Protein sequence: CASSIRTDRAGPNYGYTF.